These 22 T cell receptor beta chains were all obtained from the same sample, sequenced in a study. Each CDR3 protein gets one entry after TCRdb re-called the reads with MiXCR. Found here are roughly 6,400 distinct CDR3 sequences, roughly a third of them singletons; the top ten hold 20% to 25%. Input material: blood. These receptors were collected from a human donor.

This clonotype showed up many times. This chain uses TRBV4-2 with TRBJ2-3, with a weak D call TRBD2 (5 bases). Deletions cut 0 bases from V and 2 bases from J, with 18 bases between. The CDR3 extends over 18 amino acids. The germline V gene encodes CDR1 LGHNA and CDR2 YNFKEQ. Here the CDR3 reads CASSQDPWRVTSTDTQYF. The CDR3, as DNA: TGTGCCAGCAGCCAAGATCCCTGGCGGGTCACTTCCACAGATACGCAGTATTTT.

The chain has TRBV14 and TRBJ1-1; D is undetermined. V lost 1 base and J 1 base, leaving 7 bases between the germline ends. Germline V gene sequence: CDR1 SGHDN, CDR2 FVKESK. The CDR3 is 14 residues long. DNA of the CDR3: TGTGCCAGCAGCCAAGGGGTAGGGAACACTGAAGCTTTCTTT. This gives the protein CASSQGVGNTEAFF.

The chain couples TRBV4-2 to TRBJ1-5; D is ambiguous. The germline gives CDR1 LGHNA, CDR2 YNFKEQ. The CDR3 is 13 residues long. V shed 3 bases and J shed 14 bases, with 17 bases lying between them. The CDR3 bases are TGTGCCAGCAGCCAGAGAGAGCGGTACAATGAGCATTTT. Translated: CASSQRERYNEHF.

In its sample, this clonotype ranks as medium-sized. This chain joins TRBV28 and TRBJ2-6, with D possibly TRBD1 on 5 matching bases. V was pared by 1 base and J by 2 bases, with 18 bases between. Germline CDR1 MDHEN, CDR2 SYDVKM. The CDR3 has 19 amino acids. CDR3 region: CASSLSWARVRTGANVLTF. CDR3 coding DNA: TGTGCCAGCAGTTTATCTTGGGCCAGGGTGCGAACTGGGGCCAACGTCCTGACTTTC.

In this sample, this clonotype turned up once. V usage is TRBV12-3 or TRBV12-4 and J usage is TRBJ2-5; 10 bases fit TRBD1. Trimming at V came to 4 bases and at J to 5 bases, leaving 4 bases not matched to a gene. This CDR3 comprises 14 residues. The CDR3 reads CASSYAGQGETQYF. In nucleotides, the CDR3 is TGTGCCAGCAGTTACGCGGGACAGGGGGAGACCCAGTACTTC.

The chain carries TRBV30 and TRBJ1-1; D is unclear. The germline gives CDR1 GTSNPN, CDR2 SVGIG (reference sequence). V dropped 2 bases and J dropped 6 bases, with 10 bases sitting between them. The CDR3 spans 12 residues. For the CDR3, the DNA is TGTGCCTGGAGTATGGGTAACGCTGAAGCTTTCTTT. It is translated as CAWSMGNAEAFF.

This clonotype was detected ten times or more. The chain couples TRBV29-1 to TRBJ2-1; tentatively, D is TRBD2 (6 bases). CDR1 and CDR2 from the germline V gene are SQVTM and ANQGSEA. V lost 7 bases, J lost 2 bases, and 15 bases lay in between. This CDR3 is 14 amino acids long. Here the CDR3 reads CSARLGRAYNEQFF. CDR3 sequence (DNA): TGCAGCGCTAGACTAGGTCGGGCCTACAATGAGCAGTTCTTC.

The chain carries TRBV18 and TRBJ2-3, with D hard to call. The V end lost 0 bases, the J end lost 5 bases, and 15 bases lay between the germline ends. The CDR3 contains 16 residues. CDR1 and CDR2 from the germline V gene are KGHSH and LQKENI. The CDR3 protein is CASSPPLNQRIDTQYF. CDR3 bases: TGTGCCAGCTCACCACCCTTAAACCAGCGCATAGATACGCAGTATTTT. The entire variable domain, with the rest obtained from reference TRBV18 and TRBJ2-3, is as follows: NAGVMQNPRHLVRRRGQEARLRCSPMKGHSHVYWYRQLPEEGLKFMVYLQKENIIDESGMPKERFSAEFPKEGPSILRIQQVVRGDSAAYFCASSPPLNQRIDTQYFGPGTRLTVL.

The CDR3 region is CSVETGANVLTF. The CDR3, as DNA: TGCAGCGTTGAAACGGGGGCCAACGTCCTGACTTTC. V and J are TRBV29-1 and TRBJ2-6; no definite D call. Between the trimmed V and J ends, which lost 2 bases and 4 bases, there was a span of 3 bases. Germline CDR1 reads SQVTM; CDR2 reads ANQGSEA. The CDR3 covers 12 residues.

The chain has TRBV20-1 and TRBJ2-7; TRBD2 is a possible D gene (6 bases). There are 18 residues in the CDR3. Germline loops: CDR1 DFQATT, CDR2 SNEGSKA (reference sequence). V was clipped by 8 bases and J by 6 bases, with 35 bases between them. DNA of the CDR3: TGCAGTAGCAGCAGTTCGATAAGCGGCATGGAGGGAGTCGGCGAGCAGTACTTC. This codes for CSSSSSISGMEGVGEQYF.

About this clonotype itself: A much larger clone lies one base from this, so it may be a read error. This sequence joins TRBV20-1 and TRBJ2-7; TRBD2 matches at 10 bases. Germline V CDR1 and CDR2: DFQATT, SNEGSKA (reference sequence). J was trimmed by 6 bases and V by 3 bases; bases with no gene match: 2. The CDR3 is made up of 12 amino acids. In DNA, the CDR3 is TGCAGTGCTAGTAGCGGGAGGTTCGAGCAGTACTTC. This gives the protein CSASSGRFEQYF.

The V gene is TRBV4-2, the J gene TRBJ2-1, with 7 positions matching TRBD1. V lost 1 base to trimming and J lost 9 bases; unmatched junction nucleotides: 9. Germline V gives CDR1 LGHNA, CDR2 YNFKEQ. The CDR3 length is 15 residues. CDR3 in amino acids: CASSQAHTGETEQFF. The CDR3 bases are TGTGCCAGCAGCCAAGCCCATACAGGGGAAACTGAGCAGTTCTTC.

The chain joins TRBV4-2 to TRBJ1-5, with TRBD1 matching over 8 bases. The germline V gene has CDR1 LGHNA and CDR2 YNFKEQ. The CDR3 covers 15 residues. After removal of 1 base from V and 4 bases from J, the junction contained 3 bases not matched to a gene. CDR3 DNA: TGTGCCAGCAGCCAAGTCGGGACAGGAAATCAGCCCCAGCATTTT. It codes for CASSQVGTGNQPQHF.

This clonotype has ten or more counts. V is TRBV27 and J is TRBJ1-1; a possible D gene is TRBD1 (5 bases). Germline values: CDR1 MNHEY, CDR2 SMNVEV (reference sequence). With 8 bases removed from V and 5 bases from J, the gap between germline ends came to 18 bases. The CDR3 sequence is 14 residues long. CDR3 region: CASAILQGGTEAFF. CDR3 in DNA: TGTGCCAGCGCGATACTCCAGGGCGGGACTGAAGCTTTCTTT.

This clonotype was detected only once. The chain couples TRBV19 to TRBJ1-1; 7 bases are a match to TRBD1. CDR1 is LNHDA, CDR2 SQIVND, per germline (reference sequence). This CDR3 is built from 14 residues. The V and J ends lost 5 bases and 7 bases, in that order; junction bases with no gene match: 10. The CDR3 bases are TGTGCCAGTAGTCCGGGACAGCGCCAGGGTGAAGCTTTCTTT. Residues: CASSPGQRQGEAFF.

The chain couples TRBV18 to TRBJ2-7, with D perhaps matching TRBD1 or TRBD2 (5 bases each). The CDR3 extends over 14 amino acids. The germline gives CDR1 KGHSH, CDR2 LQKENI. V was clipped by 3 bases and J by 4 bases, with 13 bases between them. This chain's CDR3 is CASSPSAGRYEQYF. The CDR3 nucleotides are TGTGCCAGCTCACCGTCCGCAGGGAGATACGAGCAGTACTTC.

The gene calls are TRBV29-1 and TRBJ1-5, with D perhaps TRBD1 (5 bases). The germline CDR1 and CDR2 sequences are SQVTM and ANQGSEA. The V end lost 4 bases, the J end lost 6 bases, and 16 bases lay between the germline ends. This CDR3 region has 14 residues. The CDR3 region has the DNA TGCAGCGTTGTGAGTCAGGGTGCCGGTCAGCCCCAGCATTTT. This translates into CSVVSQGAGQPQHF.

Concerning this clonotype: A much bigger clone sits one base away, suggesting this may be a read error. The chain recombines TRBV14 with TRBJ2-2, with 12 bases identical to TRBD2. CDR1 and CDR2 (germline): SGHDN, FVKESK. Germline trimming cut 3 bases from V and 7 bases from J; bases unmatched to any gene: 6. This CDR3 contains 16 residues. The CDR3 protein is CASSHRTSGRNGELFF. DNA of the CDR3: TGTGCCAGCAGCCACCGCACTAGCGGGAGGAACGGGGAGCTGTTTTTT.

This clonotype was recorded many times. The chain has TRBV4-2 and TRBJ2-1; either TRBD1 or TRBD2 may fit D (5 bases each). CDR3 size: 15 residues. CDR1 is LGHNA, CDR2 YNFKEQ, per germline. Trimming left V 0 bases short and J 7 bases short, with 13 bases between. Here the CDR3 reads CASSQEGPSTNEQFF. The CDR3 nucleotides are TGTGCCAGCAGCCAAGAGGGACCCTCTACAAATGAGCAGTTCTTC.

The chain combines TRBV20-1 with TRBJ1-1, with unresolved D. V dropped 8 bases and J dropped 11 bases, with 27 bases sitting between them. The CDR3 has 14 amino acids. Per germline, CDR1 DFQATT and CDR2 SNEGSKA (reference sequence). The CDR3: CSSISGRHGRVAFF. The CDR3 DNA reads TGCAGTTCGATAAGCGGCCGCCATGGGAGGGTGGCTTTCTTT.

This clonotype was detected ten times or more. This sequence joins TRBV5-1 and TRBJ2-2; D gene ambiguous. The CDR3 spans 16 residues. The germline V gene encodes CDR1 SGHRS and CDR2 YFSETQ. V was clipped by 0 bases and J by 0 bases, with 9 bases between them. The CDR3 sequence: CASSLAGRANTGELFF. As DNA, the CDR3 is TGCGCCAGCAGCTTGGCCGGTAGGGCGAACACCGGGGAGCTGTTTTTT.

The CDR3 loop reads CASSSISGPPWRDEQFF. The CDR3 DNA reads as TGTGCCAGCAGTTCGATAAGCGGGCCGCCATGGAGGGATGAGCAGTTCTTC. The chain recombines TRBV4-2 with TRBJ2-1, with D perhaps TRBD2 (6 bases). The V end lost 6 bases, the J end lost 8 bases, and 26 bases lay between the germline ends. CDR1 and CDR2 (germline): LGHNA, YNFKEQ. The CDR3 consists of 17 residues.